This is a list of T cell receptor beta chains from one sample in a study of blood T cell repertoires in COVID-19. Sequencing used immunoSEQ multiplex PCR; TCRdb keeps in-frame clones, though not all of them. The sample has around 50,000 clones, over 80% seen once. The source material was peripheral blood. Receptor source: a woman aged 60-75 years with acute or convalescent COVID-19. CDR3s include the opening cysteine and the closing phenylalanine or tryptophan. Each record gives: clone size, J gene, V gene, D gene, CDR3 protein, CDR3 DNA. A D gene is named only where the DNA matches it firmly. Size values are once, few and many counts, or a class for expanded clones, and some rows have none.

-	TRBJ2-7	TRBV5-4	-	CASSTRGGTGYEQYF	TGTGCCAGCAGCACGCGGGGTGGCACAGGATACGAGCAGTACTTC
-	TRBJ2-7	TRBV9	TRBD1	CASSPTGSSYEQYF	TGTGCCAGCAGTCCGACAGGGAGCTCCTACGAGCAGTACTTC
-	TRBJ2-1	TRBV5-1	TRBD2	CASSLEVAGGNYNEQFF	TGCGCCAGCAGCTTGGAGGTGGCGGGGGGAAATTACAATGAGCAGTTCTTC
-	TRBJ2-7	TRBV7-2	-	CASSLGRRYEQYF	TGTGCCAGCAGCTTAGGACGGAGATACGAGCAGTACTTC
-	TRBJ1-6	TRBV5-4	-	CASSFEDRRSPLHF	TGTGCCAGCAGCTTTGAGGACAGACGGTCACCCCTCCACTTT
-	TRBJ1-6	TRBV5-6	TRBD1	CASSFPQGAHSPLHF	TGTGCCAGCAGCTTCCCACAGGGGGCTCATTCACCCCTCCACTTT
-	TRBJ1-1	TRBV10-3	-	CAISVAGGGRGEAFF	TGTGCCATCAGTGTTGCGGGGGGCGGGAGAGGTGAAGCTTTCTTT
-	TRBJ2-5	TRBV19	TRBD2	CASSLAGDPQETQYF	TGTGCCAGTAGTCTGGCGGGGGACCCTCAAGAGACCCAGTACTTC
-	TRBJ2-2	TRBV7-7	-	CASTPDTTNTGELFF	TGTGCTAGCACCCCGGACACGACGAACACCGGGGAGCTGTTTTTT
-	TRBJ1-1	TRBV13	-	CASSYGGNTEAFF	TGTGCCAGCAGCTACGGGGGAAACACTGAAGCTTTCTTT
few	TRBJ2-2	TRBV15	-	CATTGIANTGELFF	TGTGCCACCACCGGGATCGCGAACACCGGGGAGCTGTTTTTT
-	TRBJ2-7	TRBV30	-	CAWSVGGDSYEQYF	TGTGCCTGGAGTGTTGGGGGCGATTCCTACGAGCAGTACTTC
-	TRBJ2-1	TRBV5-1	TRBD2	CASSLYFSGSSYNEQFF	TGCGCCAGCAGCTTGTATTTTAGCGGGAGCTCCTACAATGAGCAGTTCTTC
-	TRBJ2-3	TRBV5-4	-	CASSLDRGTDTQYF	TGTGCCAGCAGCTTAGATAGAGGCACAGATACGCAGTATTTT
-	TRBJ1-4	TRBV6-5	TRBD1	CASSSGTGGEKLFF	TGTGCCAGCAGTTCCGGGACAGGGGGTGAAAAACTGTTTTTT
-	TRBJ2-7	TRBV2	TRBD1	CASSEPGTGGNEQYF	TGTGCCAGCAGCGAACCCGGGACAGGGGGGAACGAGCAGTACTTC
-	TRBJ2-5	TRBV3-1/TRBV3-2	-	CASSQDLGAQETQYF	TGTGCCAGCAGCCAAGATTTGGGGGCCCAAGAGACCCAGTACTTC
-	TRBJ1-1	TRBV23-1	-	CASSPPGDTEAFF	TGCGCCAGCAGTCCCCCGGGTGACACTGAAGCTTTCTTT
-	TRBJ1-6	TRBV7-2	-	CASSGGGNLYNSPLHF	TGTGCCAGCAGTGGGGGCGGAAACCTCTATAATTCACCCCTCCACTTT
-	TRBJ1-1	TRBV2	TRBD1	CATRDRPGTEAFF	TGTGCCACCCGGGACAGGCCTGGCACTGAAGCTTTCTTT
once	TRBJ2-2	TRBV4-2	-	CASSQGGAGRSGELFF	TGTGCCAGCAGCCAAGGAGGTGCAGGGAGGTCCGGGGAGCTGTTTTTT
-	TRBJ2-5	TRBV15	-	CATSRDGTHQETQYF	TGTGCCACCAGCAGAGACGGGACACACCAAGAGACCCAGTACTTC
-	TRBJ2-7	TRBV28	-	CASTSSSLYEQYF	TGTGCCAGCACTTCCTCGTCACTTTACGAGCAGTACTTC
-	TRBJ2-1	TRBV7-2	TRBD2	CASSLSPGGDNEQFF	TGTGCCAGCAGCTTATCCCCCGGGGGGGACAATGAGCAGTTCTTC
-	TRBJ2-5	TRBV7-9	TRBD2	CASSSQRGGHLETQYF	TGTGCCAGCAGCTCCCAGCGGGGGGGCCATTTGGAGACCCAGTACTTC
-	TRBJ1-6	TRBV27	TRBD1	CASIDPGGAGNSPLHF	TGTGCCAGCATAGACCCAGGGGGCGCGGGGAATTCACCCCTCCACTTT
-	TRBJ1-1	TRBV5-1	TRBD1	CASSSGTGYTEAFF	TGCGCCAGCAGCAGCGGGACAGGGTACACTGAAGCTTTCTTT
-	TRBJ2-7	TRBV11-2	-	CASSLGRVEQYF	TGTGCCAGCAGCTTAGGCCGCGTCGAGCAGTACTTC
-	TRBJ1-3	TRBV25-1	-	CASTGKSRDTIYF	TGTGCCAGCACCGGGAAAAGTAGAGACACCATATATTTT
-	TRBJ1-6	TRBV27	TRBD1	CASSQGAVGSSPLHF	TGTGCCAGCAGCCAGGGGGCTGTAGGTAGTTCACCCCTCCACTTT
-	TRBJ1-2	TRBV3-1/TRBV3-2	-	CASSQDGSGGYTF	TGTGCCAGCAGCCAAGATGGGAGTGGTGGCTACACCTTC
-	TRBJ2-3	TRBV15	-	CATSREEPFTDTQYF	TGTGCCACCAGCAGAGAGGAGCCTTTCACAGATACGCAGTATTTT
-	TRBJ1-5	TRBV6-5	TRBD1	CASSPDRATNQPQHF	TGTGCCAGCAGTCCGGACAGGGCGACGAATCAGCCCCAGCATTTT
-	TRBJ1-6	TRBV30	-	CAWSAGVGYSPLHF	TGTGCCTGGAGTGCGGGTGTTGGCTACTCACCCCTCCACTTT
-	TRBJ1-6	TRBV27	-	CASSFSTGSGNSPLHF	TGTGCCAGCAGTTTCTCCACGGGGTCGGGAAATTCACCCCTCCACTTT
-	TRBJ2-1	TRBV7-2	-	CASRPGVDEQFF	TGTGCCAGCAGGCCGGGGGTAGATGAGCAGTTCTTC
-	TRBJ2-2	TRBV3-1/TRBV3-2	TRBD2	CASTGLAITGELFF	TGTGCCAGCACGGGACTAGCGATCACCGGGGAGCTGTTTTTT
-	TRBJ1-4	TRBV7-9	-	CASSPNRETEKLFF	TGTGCCAGCAGCCCGAACAGGGAAACTGAAAAACTGTTTTTT
-	TRBJ2-3	TRBV7-2	TRBD2	CASSLAAGGEYTQYF	TGTGCCAGCAGCTTAGCAGCGGGGGGGGAGTATACGCAGTATTTT